Here is one T cell receptor (beta chain) with its context. Its antigen is unidentified. The RNA input was roughly 0.45 to 1 ug, and it was reverse transcribed with random hexamers. TCR beta CDR3 was amplified by immunoSEQ covering 54 Vbeta and 13 Jbeta. A single record per CDR3 protein comes from TCRdb applying MiXCR to the immunoSEQ multiplex PCR reads. The sample lists about 100,000 distinct CDR3 sequences, 95% seen once, with approximately 0.33% in the top ten. The data were obtained in a study of CD8 T cells in Susac syndrome. Regarding the study as a whole: CD8+ clonal expansion in Susac was maximal in TEMRA cells and in active patients.

The CDR3 is 15 amino acids. The ends were cut back, 0 bases at V and 5 bases at J, with 16 bases in the middle. CDR1 is DFQATT and CDR2 is SNEGSKA in the germline V gene (reference sequence). Sequenced material: CD8+ T cells from PBMCs. This clonotype originated in a human donor with Susac syndrome. The chain uses TRBV20-1 and TRBJ2-5; D may correspond to TRBD1 or TRBD2 (5 bases each). In nucleotides, the CDR3 is TGCAGTGCTAGAGATCCTAGCCAGGGCGGGGAGACCCAGTACTTC. It is translated as CSARDPSQGGETQYF.